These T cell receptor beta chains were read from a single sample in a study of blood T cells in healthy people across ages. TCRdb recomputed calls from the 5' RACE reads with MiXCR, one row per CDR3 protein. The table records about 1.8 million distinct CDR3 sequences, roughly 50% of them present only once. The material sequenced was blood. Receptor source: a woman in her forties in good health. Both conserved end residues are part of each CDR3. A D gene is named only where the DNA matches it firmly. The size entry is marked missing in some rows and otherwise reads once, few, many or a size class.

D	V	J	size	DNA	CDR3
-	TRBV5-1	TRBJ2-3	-	TGCGCCACCGCCAGTGATTCAGATACGCAGTATTTT	CATASDSDTQYF
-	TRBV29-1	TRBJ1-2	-	TGCAGCGCCGAGTGGGGGGTCGGAGGCTACACCTTC	CSAEWGVGGYTF
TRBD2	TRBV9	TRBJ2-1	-	TGTGCCAGCAGCGTGGGTCCGGGGGGCTACAATGAGCAGTTCTTC	CASSVGPGGYNEQFF
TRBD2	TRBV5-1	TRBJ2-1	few	TGCGCCAGCAGCTTGGGGGCTAGCGGTTTGAATGAGCAGTTCTTC	CASSLGASGLNEQFF
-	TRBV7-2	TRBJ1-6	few	TGTGCCAGCAGCTTTATTGGACAGCCTCCCCACTTT	CASSFIGQPPHF
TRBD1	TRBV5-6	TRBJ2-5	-	TGTGCCAGCAGCTTGCCGGGACAGGGGTTGGAGACCCAGTACTTC	CASSLPGQGLETQYF
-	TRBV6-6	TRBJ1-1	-	TGTGCCAGCCGGGGGGCAGGGATCGGCACTGAAGCTTTCTTT	CASRGAGIGTEAFF
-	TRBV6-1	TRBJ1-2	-	TGTGCCTGCAGTACCCTTACGAGAGGAAACTATGGCTACACCTTC	CACSTLTRGNYGYTF
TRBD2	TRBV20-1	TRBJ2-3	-	TGCAGTGCTAGGCAACTAGCGGGGGCCAGCACTGATACGCAGTATTTT	CSARQLAGASTDTQYF
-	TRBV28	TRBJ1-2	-	TGTGCCAGCAGCTCCCGCCAGGGGATTAAGGGCTACACCTTC	CASSSRQGIKGYTF
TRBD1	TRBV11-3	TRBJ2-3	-	TGTGCCAGCAGCCCCGGCGACCGCGGACAGGGCGCCACAGATACGCAGTATTTT	CASSPGDRGQGATDTQYF
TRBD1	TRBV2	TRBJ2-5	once	TGTGCCAGCAGTGAATGGGCAGGGGGTATTGGTGGCGGAGAGACCCAGTACTTC	CASSEWAGGIGGGETQYF
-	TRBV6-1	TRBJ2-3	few	TGTGCCAGCAGTGAACAATCGTTAGATACGCAGTATTTT	CASSEQSLDTQYF
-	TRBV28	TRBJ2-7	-	TGTGCCAGCAGGGGACTGACGTTGAGCTCCTACGAGCAGTACTTC	CASRGLTLSSYEQYF
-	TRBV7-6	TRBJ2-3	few	TGTGCCAGCAGCCCAGAACCTAGCCCCCTGGGTACGCAGTATTTT	CASSPEPSPLGTQYF
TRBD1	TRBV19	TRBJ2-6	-	TGTGCCAGTAGTAAAGGGACAGGGGCCTCTGGGGCCAACGTCCTGACTTTC	CASSKGTGASGANVLTF
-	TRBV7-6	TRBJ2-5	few	TGTGCCAGCAGCCCAGCGGTGGTAGGGGCAGAGACCCAGTACTTC	CASSPAVVGAETQYF
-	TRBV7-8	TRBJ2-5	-	TGTGCCAGCAGCCGTAACATCGGGACCCAGTACTTC	CASSRNIGTQYF
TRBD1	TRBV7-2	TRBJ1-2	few	TGTGCCAGCAGCTTAATCTACAGGGGGGATAACTATGGCTACACCTTC	CASSLIYRGDNYGYTF
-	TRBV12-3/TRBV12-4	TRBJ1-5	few	TGTGCCAGCAGCCTCCGGACTGCTCAGCCCCAGCATTTT	CASSLRTAQPQHF
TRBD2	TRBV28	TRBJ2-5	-	TGTGCCAGCAGTTTCTACAAGCGGGGCTCGGGGGAGACCCAGTACTTC	CASSFYKRGSGETQYF
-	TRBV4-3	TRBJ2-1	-	TGCGCCAGCAGCCAAGACGGGACCGGGTCAATAAATGAGCAGTTCTTC	CASSQDGTGSINEQFF
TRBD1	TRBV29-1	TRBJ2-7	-	TGCAGCGTGAGGGGACAGCCCTACGAGCAGTACTTC	CSVRGQPYEQYF
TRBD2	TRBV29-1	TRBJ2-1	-	TGCAGCGTTGATCATTTAGCGGGGGGAATATACAATGAGCAGTTCTTC	CSVDHLAGGIYNEQFF
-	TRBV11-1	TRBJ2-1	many	TGTGCCAGCAGCCTGGACTACTACAATGAGCAGTTCTTC	CASSLDYYNEQFF
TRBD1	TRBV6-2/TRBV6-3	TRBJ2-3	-	TGTGCCAGCACCGAACCCCAGGGGGATGGCACAGATACGCAGTATTTT	CASTEPQGDGTDTQYF
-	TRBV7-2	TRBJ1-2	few	TGTGCCAGCAGCCGATCGTTGGCTGACTATGGCTACACCTTC	CASSRSLADYGYTF
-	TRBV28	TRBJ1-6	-	TGTGCCAGCAGTTTAGATCCGGGACACTATAATTCACCCCTCCACTTT	CASSLDPGHYNSPLHF